This TCR beta chain was recorded in a study of CD8+ T cells in alopecia areata. Regarding the study as a whole: Clonality in lesional scalp, especially alopecia totalis/universalis, exceeded that of normal scalp. TCR sharing across patients was less clear than in mice, possibly HLA-related. Scalp samples also yield sequences from resident alphabeta T cells of normal skin.

There are a few counts of this clone. The antigen remains undetermined. Peripheral blood samples and lesional scalp punch biopsies were obtained from alopecia areata patients. The CDR3 totals 12 residues. Trimming removed 5 bases from V and 7 bases from J, with 9 bases in between. CDR1 SGHAT and CDR2 FQNNGV come from the germline V gene. Sequencing used cDNA as its template, made by extracting RNA and reverse transcribing it. Data came from immunoSEQ multiplex PCR; TCRdb stores just in-frame clones and leaves some out. The repertoire consists of hundreds of thousands of clones, with 50% to 65% occurring once and the leading ten covering around 0.44%.

The sequencing here drew on CD4+ T cells sorted from blood, taken at week 0. The sequence was obtained from a human donor with alopecia areata. The chain is built from TRBV11-2 and TRBJ1-3; D gene uncertain. Written as DNA, the CDR3 is TGTGCCAGCAGCCAACCAAGGAACACCATATATTTT. Its translation is CASSQPRNTIYF.